The rows below give T cell receptor beta chains drawn from one sample of a study of T cells expressing NK-cell markers. One entry per CDR3 protein, without DNA, is what TCRdb gives after re-calling the 5' RACE reads. This sample's table has 150,000 to 180,000 distinct CDR3 sequences. Input material: blood T cells: a sorted CD56 or NKG2C T cell subset, CD4+ or CD8+ T cells, or bulk PBMC T cells (not recorded which). The receptor source for this set is a woman aged 50 to 65 in good health. CDR3s include the opening cysteine and the closing phenylalanine or tryptophan. Clone size is stated in some rows and not others, as once, few, many or a class when expanded.

abundance	v_gene	j_gene	CDR3aa
.	TRBV12-3/TRBV12-4	TRBJ2-5	CASSAPGGETQYF
.	TRBV6-5	TRBJ2-7	CASSYGQTYEQYF
.	TRBV5-1	TRBJ1-1	CASRRENTEAFF
.	TRBV27	TRBJ2-5	CASSLQGLEETQYF
.	TRBV4-1	TRBJ2-3	CASSQDGVGFTDTQYF
.	TRBV7-9	TRBJ1-1	CASSLITQNTEAFF
.	TRBV12-3/TRBV12-4	TRBJ2-1	CASGSNGGHNEQFF
.	TRBV7-8	TRBJ1-1	CASSSRSVMNTEAFF
.	TRBV3-1	TRBJ2-1	CASSPRGVHSSYNEQFF
.	TRBV6-5	TRBJ2-3	CASTSASGGPLGTQYF
.	TRBV7-9	TRBJ1-2	CASRPDNLEDPPGYTF
.	TRBV9	TRBJ2-1	CASSVDLAATYNEQFF
.	TRBV15	TRBJ2-7	CATSDRESDEQYF
.	TRBV13	TRBJ2-1	CASSPNWEGRHNEQFF
.	TRBV25-1	TRBJ2-7	CASSEEGWSYEQYF
.	TRBV5-1	TRBJ1-4	CASSAGTATNEKLFF
.	TRBV12-3/TRBV12-4	TRBJ2-5	CASSRVTGGGETQYF
.	TRBV5-1	TRBJ2-5	CASSPLGRIQETQYF
.	TRBV6-5	TRBJ2-7	CASSYPGGEQYF
.	TRBV4-1	TRBJ2-1	CASSPLGSPNEDEQFF
.	TRBV29-1	TRBJ2-1	CSVQPSGRTYNEQFF
.	TRBV11-1	TRBJ2-1	CASSLEQGSHNEQFF
.	TRBV5-1	TRBJ2-1	CAAGEREGRYNEQFF
.	TRBV24-1	TRBJ2-2	CATVGASGRDGGELFF
.	TRBV28	TRBJ2-2	CASSLTGVPPGELFF
.	TRBV7-9	TRBJ2-1	CASSYAFGGDEQFF
.	TRBV20-1	TRBJ2-7	CSARSRGEHEQYF
.	TRBV7-2	TRBJ2-1	CASVGAGRGEQFF
.	TRBV25-1	TRBJ1-2	CASSVGGSDGYTF
.	TRBV12-3/TRBV12-4	TRBJ1-1	CASSIDRRVTEAFF
.	TRBV24-1	TRBJ2-1	CATSVGKNEQFF
.	TRBV12-3/TRBV12-4	TRBJ1-2	CASRGLGGPANYGYTF
.	TRBV11-2	TRBJ2-3	CASSLSGSSTDTQYF
.	TRBV27	TRBJ1-1	CASSLLRPDLETEAFF
.	TRBV28	TRBJ1-6	CASSLGYNSPLHF
.	TRBV28	TRBJ2-1	CASSFPQLAVSSYNEQFF
.	TRBV9	TRBJ2-2	CASSALFDGPGELFF
.	TRBV18	TRBJ2-1	CASSPPGGGNEQFF
.	TRBV3-1	TRBJ2-1	CASSLSEGGLDNEQFF
.	TRBV7-3	TRBJ2-7	CASSPAPGHEYEQYF
.	TRBV12-3/TRBV12-4	TRBJ1-1	CASSLAAGTEAFF
.	TRBV4-1	TRBJ1-1	CASSQDQGFTEAFF
.	TRBV12-3/TRBV12-4	TRBJ1-5	CASSLEGRAQPQHF
medium-sized	TRBV12-3/TRBV12-4	TRBJ2-4	CASSRSRQGKNIQYF
.	TRBV5-1	TRBJ2-7	CASSEGQGNYEQYF